This is a list of T cell receptor beta chains from one sample in a study of T cell repertoires in cytomegalovirus infection. MiXCR was run by TCRdb on the reads, yielding one entry per CDR3 protein. There are some 220,000 distinct CDR3 sequences in the sample; under 8.5% occur only once, and roughly 6% lies in the top ten. Sequenced material: PBMCs. The receptors were gathered from a human donor in good health (CMV status not recorded). Some clones in this sample may be carry-over from other donors' samples. Both conserved end residues are part of each CDR3. The D gene is left open where the match is weak. Size tells how often a clone was seen (once, few, many) or the class of an expanded clone, and some rows leave it out.

>16|many|TRBJ1-1|TRBD1|TRBV7-9
TGTGCCAGCAGCACACGTCCGGGACAGGGAAACACTGAAGCTTTCTTT
CASSTRPGQGNTEAFF
>14|many|TRBJ1-1|TRBD1|TRBV7-2
TGTGCCAGCTCCTGGACAGGGCTGAACACTGAAGCTTTCTTT
CASSWTGLNTEAFF
>16|many|TRBJ1-5|TRBD1|TRBV20-1
TGCAGTGCTAGAGATCGGAACAGGGGAAGCAATCAGCCCCAGCATTTT
CSARDRNRGSNQPQHF
>14|many|TRBJ1-2|TRBD1|TRBV5-1
TGCGCCAGCAGCTTGACAGGGGTTAACTATGGCTACACCTTC
CASSLTGVNYGYTF
>18|many|TRBJ2-1|TRBD2|TRBV7-2
TGTGCCAGCAGCTTAAGGGGGACCGGGACTAGTGGGTACAATGAGCAGTTCTTC
CASSLRGTGTSGYNEQFF
>13|many|TRBJ1-2|NA|TRBV28
TGTGCCAGCAGTTTCACAGGGTTTGGTGGCTACACCTTC
CASSFTGFGGYTF
>12|many|TRBJ1-1|NA|TRBV29-1
TGCAGCGTTGAATTGGTGGGGGAGTCGGCTTTCTTT
CSVELVGESAFF
>15|many|TRBJ2-3|TRBD2|TRBV7-2
TGTGCCAGCAGCTTAGCGAGCGGGGGGGCAGATACGCAGTATTTT
CASSLASGGADTQYF
>15|NA|TRBJ1-2|TRBD1|TRBV27
TGTGCCAGCAGCCCTTTAAGGACAGGGGGATATGGCTACACCTTC
CASSPLRTGGYGYTF
>13|NA|TRBJ2-2|TRBD1|TRBV27
TGTTCCACTTCGACAGGGGACACCGGGGAGCTGTTTTTT
CSTSTGDTGELFF
>12|many|TRBJ2-5|NA|TRBV4-2
TGTGCCAGCAGCCAAGATAAAGAGACCCAGTACTTC
CASSQDKETQYF
>14|many|TRBJ2-5|NA|TRBV20-1
TGCAGTGCTAGAGTGGTTCAGGGTTTTGAGACCCAGTACTTC
CSARVVQGFETQYF
>14|many|TRBJ1-1|NA|TRBV7-2
TGTGCCAGCAGCTTAGATGGGGGGAACACTGAAGCTTTCTTT
CASSLDGGNTEAFF
>12|many|TRBJ1-5|NA|TRBV7-6
TGTGCCAGCAGCTTAGTTGGGCAGCCCCAGCATTTT
CASSLVGQPQHF
>13|many|TRBJ2-1|TRBD1|TRBV2
TGTGCCAGCAGTTTGACAGGGCTGGGTGAGCAGTTCTTC
CASSLTGLGEQFF
>13|many|TRBJ2-1|NA|TRBV7-2
TGTGCCAGCAGCTTAAATCAAGACAATGAGCAGTTCTTC
CASSLNQDNEQFF
>15|many|TRBJ2-2|TRBD2|TRBV11-2
TGTGCCAGCAGCTTAGTCGGGGGGGAAACCGGGGAGCTGTTTTTT
CASSLVGGETGELFF
>14|many|TRBJ2-7|NA|TRBV6-2/TRBV6-3
TGTGCCAGCAGGAGAGAACAGGGATCCTACGAGCAGTACTTC
CASRREQGSYEQYF
>15|many|TRBJ1-2|NA|TRBV7-9
TGTGCCAGCAGCTTATATTCCGGGGGCGACTATGGCTACACCTTC
CASSLYSGGDYGYTF
>13|NA|TRBJ1-6|NA|TRBV4-2
TGTGCCAGCAGCCAAGAGTACAATTCACCCCTCCACTTT
CASSQEYNSPLHF
>13|many|TRBJ1-5|NA|TRBV29-1
TGCAGCGTTACTCCGGGGGGAGGTCAGCCCCAGCATTTT
CSVTPGGGQPQHF
>14|many|TRBJ2-5|TRBD1|TRBV27
TGTGCCAGCAGTCCCGGGACAGGGGGCAGGACCCAGTACTTC
CASSPGTGGRTQYF
>16|many|TRBJ2-7|TRBD2|TRBV6-2/TRBV6-3
TGTGCCAGCAGTTACACCCCTGGCGGGGGAAATTACGAGCAGTACTTC
CASSYTPGGGNYEQYF
>13|many|TRBJ2-1|TRBD1|TRBV6-5
TGTGCCAGCACGGGACAGGTTTACAATGAGCAGTTCTTC
CASTGQVYNEQFF
>13|few|TRBJ2-5|TRBD1|TRBV10-3
TGTGCCATCGCCCCGACAGGGCTAGAGACCCAGTACTTC
CAIAPTGLETQYF
>17|many|TRBJ1-5|TRBD1|TRBV6-2/TRBV6-3
TGTGCCAGCAGTTCCTGGACAGGGCGTGGATTGAATCAGCCCCAGCATTTT
CASSSWTGRGLNQPQHF
>15|many|TRBJ1-4|NA|TRBV7-9
TGTGCCAGCAGCTTAGACAGCGGGGCTAATGAAAAACTGTTTTTT
CASSLDSGANEKLFF
>15|NA|TRBJ1-4|NA|TRBV20-1
TGCAGTGCTAGTCCAGGGCTCGGGGGCCGAGAAAAACTGTTTTTT
CSASPGLGGREKLFF
>15|few|TRBJ1-5|TRBD1|TRBV7-2
TGTGCCAGCAGCTTAAAGGACAGGGGAACTCAGCCCCAGCATTTT
CASSLKDRGTQPQHF
>15|many|TRBJ1-1|NA|TRBV11-1
TGTGCCAGCAGCTCCTGGAGACAGGTCGGGCCCGAAGCTTTCTTT
CASSSWRQVGPEAFF
>13|many|TRBJ2-2|NA|TRBV7-8
TGTGCCAGCAGCCCCGTGGGTACCGGGGAGCTGTTTTTT
CASSPVGTGELFF
>13|many|TRBJ1-6|NA|TRBV19
TGTGCCAGTACCGAGGACAGATCCTCACCCCTCCACTTT
CASTEDRSSPLHF
>12|many|TRBJ2-3|NA|TRBV6-2/TRBV6-3
TGTGCCAGCGGATGGGTGACAGATACGCAGTATTTT
CASGWVTDTQYF
>18|many|TRBJ1-2|NA|TRBV7-2
TGTGCCAGCAGCCCCGGGGGCGGGGATCGGCCTCGGAACTATGGCTACACCTTC
CASSPGGGDRPRNYGYTF
>13|NA|TRBJ1-1|NA|TRBV19
TGTGCCAGTAGTATTGGGCGGAACACTGAAGCTTTCTTT
CASSIGRNTEAFF
>16|NA|TRBJ1-2|NA|TRBV7-6
TGTGCCAGCAGCTTAGCTTCTGGGACAAGCGGCTATGGCTACACCTTC
CASSLASGTSGYGYTF
>16|many|TRBJ2-6|NA|TRBV5-1
TGCGCCAGCAGCGGGGAGAGTTTCTCTGGGGCCAACGTCCTGACTTTC
CASSGESFSGANVLTF
>18|many|TRBJ2-2|NA|TRBV7-2
TGTGCCAGCAGCTTAGATTGGGGGACTGTTGCAAGGACCGGGGAGCTGTTTTTT
CASSLDWGTVARTGELFF
>14|NA|TRBJ2-5|NA|TRBV12-3/TRBV12-4
TGTGCCAGCAGTTGGGCCAAGGGGGGTGAGACCCAGTACTTC
CASSWAKGGETQYF
>16|many|TRBJ2-7|TRBD1|TRBV6-5
TGTGCCAGCAGTTTGGGTGCAGGGGGAATGTCCTACGAGCAGTACTTC
CASSLGAGGMSYEQYF
>16|many|TRBJ2-2|NA|TRBV7-9
TGTGCCAGCAGACCCCCACTTCGCAGCGACACCGGGGAGCTGTTTTTT
CASRPPLRSDTGELFF
>17|NA|TRBJ1-3|NA|TRBV12-5
TGTGCTCACCTCCTAATCCCTTCGGGGGCTGCTGGAAACACCATATATTTT
CAHLLIPSGAAGNTIYF
>16|few|TRBJ1-2|TRBD1|TRBV20-1
TGCAGTGCTAGAGGGGAGACAGGGTTCGCTAACTATGGCTACACCTTC
CSARGETGFANYGYTF
>14|many|TRBJ1-2|NA|TRBV27
TGTGCCAGCAGACCCAGCGGGGGTAACTATGGCTACACCTTC
CASRPSGGNYGYTF
>16|many|TRBJ2-3|TRBD2|TRBV20-1
TGCAGTGCTAGAGCGATGACTAGCGGGGGCCTAGATACGCAGTATTTT
CSARAMTSGGLDTQYF
>12|many|TRBJ2-7|NA|TRBV2
TGTGCCATCTCGGATACGGGCGCGGAGCAGTACTTC
CAISDTGAEQYF
>15|many|TRBJ1-2|TRBD1|TRBV12-3/TRBV12-4
TGTGCCAGCAGTTTTAGGGGACAGGGGGCTCATGGCTACACCTTC
CASSFRGQGAHGYTF
>14|many|TRBJ1-4|TRBD1|TRBV7-9
TGTGCCAGCAGCCTCAGGGGGGCTAATGAAAAACTGTTTTTT
CASSLRGANEKLFF
>14|many|TRBJ1-2|NA|TRBV7-9
TGTGCCAGCAGCCCAAGTGCCAGCCTCTATGGCTACACCTTC
CASSPSASLYGYTF
>14|few|TRBJ1-5|TRBD1|TRBV6-5
TGTGCCAGCAAGGAACAGGGGTCGGGTCAGCCCCAGCATTTT
CASKEQGSGQPQHF
>15|many|TRBJ1-2|TRBD1|TRBV7-2
TGTGCCAGCAGCTCGGGGGTGACAGGGGTGGATGGCTACACCTTC
CASSSGVTGVDGYTF
>13|few|TRBJ2-7|NA|TRBV5-1
TGCGCCAGCAGCTTGGAGGGCAGCGTGAGGCAGTACTTC
CASSLEGSVRQYF
>17|many|TRBJ1-5|NA|TRBV20-1
TGCAGTGTTAGACCCTCGCACGTTTCTAATAGCAATCAGCCCCAGCATTTT
CSVRPSHVSNSNQPQHF
>14|many|TRBJ2-3|NA|TRBV12-3/TRBV12-4
TGTGCCAGCAGTCAAGAGACTAGCACAGATACGCAGTATTTT
CASSQETSTDTQYF